Below, 15 T cell receptor delta chains from the same sample are listed, as sequenced in a study of gamma-delta chains in newborns, infants, children (dated by TCRdb to between 2018 and 2021). The sequencer listed for this sample is Illumina MiSeq. Clone calls in TCRdb were regenerated from the public reads with CATT, after which identical DNA sequences shared one row. The sample records 10,000 to 13,000 delta-chain clones, about 9.4% of which are singletons. The ten largest clones add up to approximately 9% of the sample. Sequencing was carried out using blood. Receptors were obtained from a child who was a newborn, infant or young child, either healthy, febrile or measles-vaccinated (not recorded which).

This clone was counted between two and nine times. This probably arose from a read error, given a far larger clone one base away. This sample includes further DNA sequences coding for the same CDR3. The rearrangement joins TRDV2 to TRDJ1; 7 bases map to TRDD3. The J segment lost 2 bases and the V segment lost 3 bases, leaving 17 bases of the junction unmatched. Germline values: CDR1 GEAIGNYY, CDR2 EKD. CDR3 length: 18 residues. CDR3 nucleotides: TGTGCCTGTGACCCAGCAGGCCCGGGTGGGGGAAGAACCGATAAACTCATCTTT. Protein: CACDPAGPGGGRTDKLIF.

The rearrangement links TRDV2 to TRDJ3; the D gene is possibly TRDD2 (5 bases). V was clipped by 4 bases and J by 5 bases, with 23 bases between them. This CDR3 has 19 residues. CDR1 is GEAIGNYY and CDR2 is EKD in the germline V gene. The CDR3 DNA is TGTGCCTGTGATTCCGTCCTTCAGCCGCGACCCCGGGACACCCGACAGATGTTTTTC. Encoded protein: CACDSVLQPRPRDTRQMFF.

This chain joins TRDV3 and TRDJ3; 13 bases match TRDD3. Trimming at V came to 2 bases and at J to 0 bases, leaving 13 bases not matched to a gene. Germline assignment: CDR1 TVYSNPD and CDR2 GDNSRS (reference sequence). The CDR3 is made up of 21 amino acids. This chain's CDR3 is CAFPSSVLGDTSSWDTRQMFF. In DNA, the CDR3 is TGTGCCTTTCCGTCCTCCGTACTGGGGGATACGAGCTCCTGGGACACCCGACAGATGTTTTTC.

This clone was detected only a few times. The rearrangement uses TRDV2 and TRDJ1, with 7 bases aligning to TRDD3. CDR3 length equals 17 residues. Germline CDR1 GEAIGNYY, CDR2 EKD. The V and J ends lost 0 bases and 2 bases, in that order; junction bases with no gene match: 11. The DNA of the CDR3 is TGTGCCTGTGACACCGCCTGGGGGCAAAGAGGTACCGATAAACTCATCTTT. It encodes CACDTAWGQRGTDKLIF.

The chain carries TRDV2 and TRDJ1, with D uncertain. Germline assignment: CDR1 GEAIGNYY and CDR2 EKD. This CDR3 is 14 amino acids long. Trimming removed 0 bases from V and 4 bases from J, with 11 bases in between. In DNA form, the CDR3 reads TGTGCCTGTGACACCTTGGTTATTGGCGATAAACTCATCTTT. It encodes CACDTLVIGDKLIF.

This clone is termed medium-sized. A read error may explain this, as a much larger clone is one base away. In the same sample, other DNA sequences code for this CDR3. V gene TRDV2 combines with J gene TRDJ3; 10 bases match TRDD3. V shed 0 bases, J shed 0 bases, and the junction held 4 bases outside the gene matches. Looked up from germline, CDR1 is GEAIGNYY and CDR2 is EKD. The CDR3 is 19 residues long. The CDR3 here is CACDTVLGDSSWDTRQMFF. CDR3 nucleotides: TGTGCCTGTGACACCGTCCTGGGGGATAGCTCCTGGGACACCCGACAGATGTTTTTC.

This clone was observed a few times. The J gene is uncalled and the V gene is TRDV2. The CDR3 is 10 residues long. The V gene's germline CDR1 is GEAIGNYY and CDR2 EKD. This CDR3 is CACDTGELFF. CDR3 coding DNA: TGTGCCTGTGACACCGGGGAGCTGTTTTTT.

In DNA form, the CDR3 reads TGTGCCTGTGACCCGCTTCCTACGCCCGCACTGGGGGATACAACCACCGATAAACTCATCTTT. Protein: CACDPLPTPALGDTTTDKLIF. The chain couples TRDV2 to TRDJ1, with 12 nucleotides matching TRDD3. Germline lookup yields CDR1 GEAIGNYY and CDR2 EKD. This CDR3 comprises 21 residues. The V and J ends lost 3 bases and 1 base, in that order; junction bases with no gene match: 20.

This chain links TRDV3 with TRDJ1; no reliable D call. This CDR3 has 17 residues. The ends were cut back, 0 bases at V and 4 bases at J, with 24 bases in the middle. Germline lookup yields CDR1 TVYSNPD and CDR2 GDNSRS (reference sequence). CDR3 residues: CAFRKGRQLSRNDKLIF. The CDR3 nucleotides read TGTGCCTTTAGAAAGGGACGGCAACTTTCCCGAAACGATAAACTCATCTTT.

This clone was counted only a few times. This clone may be a read error of a much larger clone one base away. Additional DNA sequences in this sample encode the identical CDR3. In nucleotides, the CDR3 is TGTGCCTGCGACATACTGGGGGACTCCTGGGACACCCGACAGATGTTTTTC. It encodes CACDILGDSWDTRQMFF. V and J are TRDV2 and TRDJ3, with 9 bases identical to TRDD3. The germline gives CDR1 GEAIGNYY, CDR2 EKD. The CDR3 totals 17 residues.

This clone was seen a few times. This rearrangement joins TRDV1 to TRDJ1, with D perhaps assigned TRDD2 or TRDD3 (7 bases each). V dropped 1 base and J dropped 0 bases, with 27 bases sitting between them. The CDR3 spans 21 residues. Germline assignment: CDR1 TSWWSYY and CDR2 QGS. The DNA of the CDR3 is TGTGCTCTTGGGGAACCGGGCCTTCCTGATACCGGGGGATCGTACACCGATAAACTCATCTTT. The encoded protein is CALGEPGLPDTGGSYTDKLIF.

This chain joins TRDV2 and TRDJ3; 8 nucleotides match TRDD3. This CDR3 contains 20 residues. V shed 2 bases and J 0 bases; nucleotides not matched to a gene: 11. Germline CDR1 and CDR2: GEAIGNYY and EKD. The DNA for the CDR3 is TGTGCCTGTGACAAGACTGGGGGCGCGGTCCACTCCTGGGACACCCGACAGATGTTTTTC. Protein sequence: CACDKTGGAVHSWDTRQMFF.

About this clone itself: A much larger clone sits a single nucleotide away, making a read error possible. The identical CDR3 is also encoded by other nucleotide sequences in the sample. The rearrangement joins TRDV2 to TRDJ1; 8 nucleotides line up with TRDD3. The CDR3 covers 16 residues. The trim removed 4 bases at V and 3 bases at J, leaving 12 bases unmatched. From germline, CDR1 is GEAIGNYY and CDR2 EKD. The chain's CDR3 is CACDTLGAQDPDKLIF. The CDR3 DNA follows: TGTGCCTGTGATACACTGGGGGCCCAAGACCCCGATAAACTCATCTTT.

A few counts support this clone. V usage is TRDV1 and J usage is TRDJ1, with no clear D. This CDR3 spans 13 amino acids. The V gene lost 0 bases and the J gene lost 4 bases, with 6 bases spanning the gap. In germline, CDR1 is TSWWSYY, CDR2 QGS. DNA of the CDR3: TGTGCTCTTGGGGAACTTCGGGACGATAAACTCATCTTT. As protein: CALGELRDDKLIF.

There are a few counts of this clone. V is TRDV2 and J is TRDJ1; TRDD3 is a possible D gene (6 bases). The CDR3 is made up of 17 amino acids. Per germline, CDR1 GEAIGNYY and CDR2 EKD. V was clipped by 1 base and J by 0 bases, with 17 bases between them. CDR3 sequence: CACDTLSRDRYTDKLIF. CDR3 nucleotides: TGTGCCTGTGACACTCTTTCCCGGGATAGGTACACCGATAAACTCATCTTT.